The sequence of this TCR beta chain was determined in a study of technical replicates of blood from several donors. The CDR3 is 14 amino acids. V gave up 0 bases and J gave up 5 bases; unmatched junction bases: 3. CDR1 is MNHNS and CDR2 is SASEGT in the germline V gene. Clones were read by immunoSEQ multiplex PCR, and TCRdb kept only the in-frame ones, dropping some. The repertoire holds tens of thousands of clones, with around 83% as singletons. This receptor was taken from a human donor in good health. Some clones in this sample may be carry-over from other donors' samples. The chain recombines TRBV6-1 with TRBJ2-5; 7 positions match TRBD2. Sequenced sample: PBMCs. CDR3 nucleotides: TGTGCCAGCAGTGAAGCGACTAGCACGGAGACCCAGTACTTC. Protein product: CASSEATSTETQYF.